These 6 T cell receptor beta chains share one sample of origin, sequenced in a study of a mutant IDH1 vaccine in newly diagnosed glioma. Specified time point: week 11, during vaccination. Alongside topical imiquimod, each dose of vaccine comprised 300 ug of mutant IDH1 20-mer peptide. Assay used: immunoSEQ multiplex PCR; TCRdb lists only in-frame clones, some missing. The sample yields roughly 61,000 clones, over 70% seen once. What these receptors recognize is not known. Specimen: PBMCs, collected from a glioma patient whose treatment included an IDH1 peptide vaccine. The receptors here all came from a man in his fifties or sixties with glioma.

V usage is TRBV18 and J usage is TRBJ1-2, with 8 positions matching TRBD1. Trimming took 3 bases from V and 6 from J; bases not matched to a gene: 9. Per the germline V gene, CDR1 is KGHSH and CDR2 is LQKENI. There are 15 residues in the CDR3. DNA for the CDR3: TGTGCCAGCTCACCTTCCAGGGGGCCCGAGAATGGCTACACCTTC. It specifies CASSPSRGPENGYTF.

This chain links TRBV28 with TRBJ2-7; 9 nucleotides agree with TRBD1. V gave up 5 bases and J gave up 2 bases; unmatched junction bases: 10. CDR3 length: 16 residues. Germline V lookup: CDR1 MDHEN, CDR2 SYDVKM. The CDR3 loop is CASSPDRGLKPYEQYF. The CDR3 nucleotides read TGTGCCAGCAGTCCTGACAGGGGGTTGAAACCCTACGAGCAGTACTTC. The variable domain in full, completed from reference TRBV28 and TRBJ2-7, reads DVKVTQSSRYLVKRTGEKVFLECVQDMDHENMFWYRQDPGLGLRLIYFSYDVKMKEKGDIPEGYSVSREKKERFSLILESASTNQTSMYLCASSPDRGLKPYEQYFGPGTRLTVT.

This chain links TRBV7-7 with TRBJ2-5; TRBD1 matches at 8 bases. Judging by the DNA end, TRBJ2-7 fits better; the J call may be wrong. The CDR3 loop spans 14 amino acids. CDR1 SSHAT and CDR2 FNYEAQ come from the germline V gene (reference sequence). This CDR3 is CASSPRTGSSEQYF. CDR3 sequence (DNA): TGTGCCAGCAGCCCTCGGACAGGGAGTTCCGAGCAGTACTTC.

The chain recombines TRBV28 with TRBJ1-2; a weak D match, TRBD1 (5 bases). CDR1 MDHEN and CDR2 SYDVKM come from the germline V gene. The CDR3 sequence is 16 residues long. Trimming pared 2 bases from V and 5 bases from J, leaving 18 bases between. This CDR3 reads CASSLSGPRKGYGYTF. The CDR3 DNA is TGTGCCAGCAGTTTAAGTGGTCCACGGAAGGGGTATGGCTACACCTTC.

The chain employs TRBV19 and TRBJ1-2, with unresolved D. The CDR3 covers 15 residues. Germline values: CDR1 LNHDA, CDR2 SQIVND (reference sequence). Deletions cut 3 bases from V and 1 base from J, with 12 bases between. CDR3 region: CASSITHGSNYGYTF. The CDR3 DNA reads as TGTGCCAGTAGTATTACCCACGGAAGTAACTATGGCTACACCTTC.

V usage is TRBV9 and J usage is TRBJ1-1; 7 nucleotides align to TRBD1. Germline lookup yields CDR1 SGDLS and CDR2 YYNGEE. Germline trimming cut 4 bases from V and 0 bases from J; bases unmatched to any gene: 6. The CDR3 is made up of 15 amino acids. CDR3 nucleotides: TGTGCCAGCAGCTCCGGGACAGTGATGAACACTGAAGCTTTCTTT. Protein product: CASSSGTVMNTEAFF.